This is a list of T cell receptor beta chains from one sample in a study of blood T cell repertoires in COVID-19. This table comes from immunoSEQ multiplex PCR, and its TCRdb copy is limited to in-frame clones, with some not included. The table includes a few hundred thousand clones, approximately 87% detected once. The specimen was PBMCs or T cells enriched from blood (not recorded which). These receptors all stem from a woman aged 45 to 65 who had recovered from COVID-19. Each CDR3 is given with its conserved first and last residue. Each record gives: J gene, D gene, V gene, clone size, CDR3 DNA, CDR3 protein. The D gene is left open where the match is weak. Clone size, where shown, is once, few, many, or a class for clones that have expanded.

J gene: TRBJ2-2; D gene: .; V gene: TRBV28; clone size: .; CDR3 DNA: TGTGCCAGCAGTTTACTCAGGGTTACCGGGGAGCTGTTTTTT; CDR3 protein: CASSLLRVTGELFF
J gene: TRBJ2-5; D gene: TRBD2; V gene: TRBV5-1; clone size: .; CDR3 DNA: TGCGCCAGCAGCTTCGGACTAGCGGGGGGGCTGAGCGAGACCCAGTACTTC; CDR3 protein: CASSFGLAGGLSETQYF
J gene: TRBJ2-5; D gene: TRBD1; V gene: TRBV5-1; clone size: .; CDR3 DNA: TGCGCCAGCAGTTCCGGGACAGGGACACGGGAGACCCAGTACTTC; CDR3 protein: CASSSGTGTRETQYF
J gene: TRBJ2-7; D gene: .; V gene: TRBV29-1; clone size: .; CDR3 DNA: TGCAGCGTTGGACCCTACGGGTCGTTCACCTACGAGCAGTACTTC; CDR3 protein: CSVGPYGSFTYEQYF
J gene: TRBJ2-1; D gene: TRBD1; V gene: TRBV3-1/TRBV3-2; clone size: .; CDR3 DNA: TGTGCCAGCAGCCAGACAGGGGGGGCCTCTCCCGAGGAATACAATGAGCAGTTCTTC; CDR3 protein: CASSQTGGASPEEYNEQFF
J gene: TRBJ2-5; D gene: .; V gene: TRBV6-5; clone size: .; CDR3 DNA: TGTGCCAGCAGTTCGACAGTCCAAGAGACCCAGTACTTC; CDR3 protein: CASSSTVQETQYF
J gene: TRBJ2-7; D gene: TRBD1; V gene: TRBV7-9; clone size: .; CDR3 DNA: TGTGCCAGCAGCTTAGGACAGGGGGCAATCGACGAGCAGTACTTC; CDR3 protein: CASSLGQGAIDEQYF
J gene: TRBJ1-4; D gene: TRBD1; V gene: TRBV11-2; clone size: .; CDR3 DNA: TGTGCCAGCAGCTTAGGTGGACAGGGGGAAGAAAAACTGTTTTTT; CDR3 protein: CASSLGGQGEEKLFF
J gene: TRBJ1-2; D gene: .; V gene: TRBV6-6; clone size: .; CDR3 DNA: TGTGCCAGCAGTCCCGTAACGTTCGGTACGGCGGACTATGGCTACACCTTC; CDR3 protein: CASSPVTFGTADYGYTF
J gene: TRBJ2-7; D gene: TRBD2; V gene: TRBV28; clone size: few; CDR3 DNA: TGTGCCGCCCAGCGGGATGCCTACGAGCAGTACTTC; CDR3 protein: CAAQRDAYEQYF
J gene: TRBJ1-6; D gene: TRBD1; V gene: TRBV12-3/TRBV12-4; clone size: .; CDR3 DNA: TGTGCCAGCAGGACAGGGGGTTTATCACCCCTCCACTTT; CDR3 protein: CASRTGGLSPLHF
J gene: TRBJ1-3; D gene: .; V gene: TRBV2; clone size: once; CDR3 DNA: TGTGCCAGCAGAACAGGGCTCTCTGGAAACACCATATATTTT; CDR3 protein: CASRTGLSGNTIYF
J gene: TRBJ2-5; D gene: TRBD2; V gene: TRBV7-2; clone size: .; CDR3 DNA: TGTGCCAGCAGCTTATGGGGGCGGGGGGCCGTACAAGAGACCCAGTACTTC; CDR3 protein: CASSLWGRGAVQETQYF
J gene: TRBJ2-3; D gene: .; V gene: TRBV27; clone size: .; CDR3 DNA: TGTGCCAGCAGTTTAATCGGGGATACGCAGTATTTT; CDR3 protein: CASSLIGDTQYF
J gene: TRBJ1-5; D gene: .; V gene: TRBV7-2; clone size: .; CDR3 DNA: TGTGCCAGCAGCGCCGGCCATAGGACAGCAAATCAGCCCCAGCATTTT; CDR3 protein: CASSAGHRTANQPQHF